Presented here are 27 T cell receptor beta chains from one specimen sequenced in a study of shared clonotypes between healthy human individuals. Clones were read by immunoSEQ multiplex PCR, and TCRdb kept only the in-frame ones, dropping some. This repertoire shows 2 million to 2.5 million clones, 85% to 95% found once; its top ten account for approximately 0.13%. Sequencing used naive CD4+ T cells sorted from blood. Indicated subset: CD45RA+ positively selected. The receptor source for this set is a man younger than 30 in good health.

The gene calls are TRBV6-5 and TRBJ1-5, with TRBD1 identical over 8 bases. The length of the CDR3 is 14 residues. J was trimmed by 5 bases and V by 6 bases; bases with no gene match: 6. Germline CDR1 reads MNHEY; CDR2 reads SVGAGI. The CDR3 DNA follows: TGTGCCAGCAGAACAGGGGGAGGAGATCAGCCCCAGCATTTT. This translates into CASRTGGGDQPQHF.

The CDR3 coding sequence is TGCGCCAGCAGCGGGGGGCGCCGACAAGAGACCCAGTACTTC. Translating it yields CASSGGRRQETQYF. V and J are TRBV5-1 and TRBJ2-5; D is possibly TRBD1 or TRBD2 (6 bases each). The germline CDR1 and CDR2 sequences are SGHRS and YFSETQ. V was trimmed by 4 bases and J by 2 bases, leaving 12 bases between them. The CDR3 consists of 14 residues.

This chain uses TRBV4-1 with TRBJ2-3; TRBD2 aligns across 12 bases. Germline lookup yields CDR1 MGHRA and CDR2 YSYEKL. With V trimmed by 1 base and J by 11 bases, 4 bases remained unmatched. The CDR3 has 14 residues. This CDR3 is CASSQVGLAGKQYF. DNA of the CDR3: TGCGCCAGCAGCCAAGTCGGACTAGCGGGAAAGCAGTATTTT.

This chain's CDR3 is CASTKGYPNEQYF. The CDR3 DNA reads as TGTGCCAGCACAAAGGGATATCCCAACGAGCAGTACTTC. This chain connects TRBV6-6 to TRBJ2-7; no reliable D call. CDR3 length: 13 residues. Germline V lookup: CDR1 MNHNY, CDR2 SVGAGI (reference sequence). V dropped 7 bases and J dropped 5 bases, with 15 bases sitting between them.

V gene TRBV10-1 combines with J gene TRBJ1-5; a weak D match, TRBD1 (6 bases). CDR1 is WNHNN, CDR2 SYGVQD, per germline (reference sequence). V lost 6 bases to trimming and J lost 7 bases, with 19 bases between them. CDR3 length: 15 amino acids. CDR3: CASSSAIRGPQPQHF. CDR3 nucleotides: TGCGCCAGCAGCTCAGCCATCAGGGGACCCCAGCCCCAGCATTTT.

The V gene is TRBV6-1, the J gene TRBJ1-1; D ambiguous. CDR1 and CDR2 (germline): MNHNS, SASEGT. V dropped 0 bases and J dropped 10 bases, with 6 bases sitting between them. The length of the CDR3 is 11 residues. CDR3 loop: CASSEASLAFF. CDR3 DNA sequence: TGTGCCAGCAGTGAAGCGAGTTTAGCTTTCTTT.

The chain uses TRBV6-6 and TRBJ1-2, with D hard to call. CDR3 length equals 13 residues. V lost 8 bases to trimming and J lost 4 bases, with 14 bases between them. The germline V gene has CDR1 MNHNY and CDR2 SVGAGI (reference sequence). CDR3 DNA sequence: TGTGCCAGCGGGAACAGCGACGTCTATGGCTACACCTTC. This gives the protein CASGNSDVYGYTF.

Regarding this clone: Other DNA sequences from this sample encode an identical CDR3 as well. V and J are TRBV7-3 and TRBJ2-3, with TRBD2 matching 8 bases. CDR1 SGHTA and CDR2 FQGTGA come from the germline V gene. The CDR3 has 15 amino acids. Trimming at V came to 5 bases and at J to 1 base, leaving 5 bases not matched to a gene. The CDR3 loop is CASSPGGVGTDTQYF. DNA of the CDR3: TGTGCCAGCAGCCCCGGGGGGGTTGGCACAGATACGCAGTATTTT.

The chain carries TRBV9 and TRBJ1-1; 8 bases agree with TRBD1. With V trimmed by 3 bases and J by 5 bases, 6 bases remained unmatched. The CDR3 has 14 amino acids. Germline V lookup: CDR1 SGDLS, CDR2 YYNGEE. DNA for the CDR3: TGTGCCAGCAGCGCCCAGACAGGGGTGACTGAAGCTTTCTTT. As protein: CASSAQTGVTEAFF.

This chain links TRBV7-9 with TRBJ1-3, with D maybe TRBD1 (6 bases). Per the germline V gene, CDR1 is SEHNR and CDR2 is FQNEAQ (reference sequence). This CDR3 contains 15 residues. Trimming removed 5 bases at V and 2 bases at J, with 13 bases between. CDR3 DNA: TGTGCCAGCAGCGAAAGGACAGACGCTGGAAACACCATATATTTT. Its translation is CASSERTDAGNTIYF.

This rearrangement joins TRBV5-1 to TRBJ1-2; weak D call: TRBD1 (5 bases). CDR3 length: 16 amino acids. CDR1 and CDR2 (germline): SGHRS, YFSETQ. Trimming took off 4 bases at V and 8 bases at J, with 24 bases between the two ends. CDR3 sequence: CASSPRGILQEDGYTF. The CDR3 nucleotides are TGCGCCAGCAGCCCTAGGGGTATACTACAGGAGGACGGCTACACCTTC.

The chain uses TRBV10-3 and TRBJ2-4; no clear D gene. V dropped 0 bases and J dropped 6 bases, with 9 bases sitting between them. The CDR3 extends over 14 amino acids. From germline, CDR1 is ENHRY and CDR2 SYGVKD. The CDR3 loop is CAISESVSPNIQYF. CDR3 in DNA: TGTGCCATCAGTGAGTCTGTTAGCCCAAACATTCAGTACTTC.

The chain is built from TRBV9 and TRBJ2-7, with D possibly matching TRBD1 (6 bases). The CDR3 has 13 residues. Per the germline V gene, CDR1 is SGDLS and CDR2 is YYNGEE. V lost 3 bases, J lost 3 bases, and 10 bases lay in between. DNA of the CDR3: TGTGCCAGCAGCGAGGGGGACAACTACGAGCAGTACTTC. It codes for CASSEGDNYEQYF.

DNA of the CDR3: TGTGCCAGCAGCCGACCCCCGGGACAGCTAAATGAAAAACTGTTTTTT. It specifies CASSRPPGQLNEKLFF. The J gene is TRBJ1-4, the V gene TRBV7-8; 7 nucleotides agree with TRBD1. The CDR3 totals 16 residues. Germline V CDR1 and CDR2: SGHVS, FQNEAQ. V trimming: 5 bases; J trimming: 5 bases; junction bases outside the gene matches: 11.

The gene calls are TRBV7-2 and TRBJ2-3; TRBD2 aligns across 8 bases. CDR1 and CDR2 (germline): SGHTA, FQGNSA. The CDR3 has 16 amino acids. Trimming at V came to 1 base and at J to 0 bases, leaving 3 bases not matched to a gene. Here the CDR3 reads CASSLVGRASTDTQYF. For the CDR3, the DNA is TGTGCCAGCAGCTTAGTCGGGAGGGCCAGCACAGATACGCAGTATTTT.

The rearrangement joins TRBV7-2 to TRBJ1-5, with TRBD1 matching 11 bases. Per germline, CDR1 SGHTA and CDR2 FQGNSA. J gave up 7 bases and V 5 bases, and 4 bases lay outside the gene matches. This CDR3 comprises 14 residues. The CDR3 DNA follows: TGTGCCAGCAGCCCCGGGACAGGGGGACAGCCCCAGCATTTT. Amino acid sequence: CASSPGTGGQPQHF.

Details on this clone: With a much larger clone just one base away, this may be a read error. This rearrangement joins TRBV28 to TRBJ1-5; TRBD1 matches at 10 bases. Germline values: CDR1 MDHEN, CDR2 SYDVKM. The J segment lost 4 bases and the V segment lost 3 bases, leaving 3 bases of the junction unmatched. The CDR3 spans 15 residues. This CDR3 is CASSFRDRGNQPQHF. The CDR3 region has the DNA TGTGCCAGCAGTTTCCGGGACAGGGGAAATCAGCCCCAGCATTTT. The full variable domain, with the rest looked up from reference TRBV28 and TRBJ1-5, is DVKVTQSSRYLVKRTGEKVFLECVQDMDHENMFWYRQDPGLGLRLIYFSYDVKMKEKGDIPEGYSVSREKKERFSLILESASTNQTSMYLCASSFRDRGNQPQHFGDGTRLSIL.

Details on this clone: The same CDR3 also results from other DNA sequences found in this sample. The chain combines TRBV19 with TRBJ2-2; D gene unclear. The CDR3 extends over 11 amino acids. Looked up from germline, CDR1 is LNHDA and CDR2 is SQIVND (reference sequence). Trimming removed 3 bases at V and 8 bases at J, with 4 bases between. This CDR3 reads CASSISGELFF. The CDR3 DNA sequence: TGTGCCAGTAGTATCTCGGGGGAGCTGTTTTTT.

The chain combines TRBV19 with TRBJ2-7; 11 nucleotides line up with TRBD1. Per the germline V gene, CDR1 is LNHDA and CDR2 is SQIVND (reference sequence). V gave up 7 bases and J gave up 2 bases; unmatched junction bases: 4. This CDR3 region has 14 residues. CDR3: CASMDRGPTYEQYF. The CDR3 nucleotides are TGTGCCAGTATGGACAGGGGGCCAACCTACGAGCAGTACTTC.

The table lists this clone with many counts. This rearrangement joins TRBV6-5 to TRBJ1-2, with D perhaps matching TRBD1 (5 bases). CDR1 and CDR2 (germline): MNHEY, SVGAGI. This CDR3 region has 16 residues. V was clipped by 0 bases and J by 5 bases, with 16 bases between them. CDR3 DNA: TGTGCCAGCAGTTACTCTGGGACCGACCGGGTTTATGGCTACACCTTC. As protein: CASSYSGTDRVYGYTF.

This chain links TRBV5-1 with TRBJ2-7, with 14 bases lining up with TRBD2. Germline CDR1 reads SGHRS; CDR2 reads YFSETQ. The V and J ends lost 0 bases and 7 bases, in that order; junction bases with no gene match: 6. The CDR3 extends over 16 amino acids. The CDR3 nucleotides are TGCGCCAGCAGCTTGGGGGGACTAGCGGGAGCCGAGGAGCAGTACTTC. As protein: CASSLGGLAGAEEQYF. Using reference TRBV5-1 and TRBJ2-7 for the parts outside the CDR3, the full variable domain is KAGVTQTPRYLIKTRGQQVTLSCSPISGHRSVSWYQQTPGQGLQFLFEYFSETQRNKGNFPGRFSGRQFSNSRSEMNVSTLELGDSALYLCASSLGGLAGAEEQYFGPGTRLTVT.

The chain uses TRBV5-1 and TRBJ1-6; D uncertain. Germline V gene lookup returns CDR1 SGHRS and CDR2 YFSETQ. V was cut by 0 bases and J by 7 bases, with 14 bases left in between. The CDR3 is 16 amino acids. CDR3 nucleotide sequence: TGCGCCAGCAGCTTGGGATCAGGTTACGCGAATTCACCCCTCCACTTT. It encodes CASSLGSGYANSPLHF.

CDR3 amino acids: CASSFGYDSPNTGELFF. The CDR3 DNA reads TGTGCCAGCAGCTTTGGATATGACAGCCCGAACACCGGGGAGCTGTTTTTT. The chain is built from TRBV7-9 and TRBJ2-2, with a tentative D call TRBD1 (5 bases). Germline CDR1 SEHNR, CDR2 FQNEAQ (reference sequence). The CDR3 has 17 amino acids. Deletions cut 3 bases from V and 0 bases from J, with 14 bases between.

The chain carries TRBV5-4 and TRBJ2-1; tentative D call: TRBD2 (6 bases). The CDR3 has 14 residues. The germline CDR1 and CDR2 sequences are SGHNT and YYREEE (reference sequence). The germline V and J ends were trimmed by 0 bases and 7 bases, with 11 bases remaining between them. Here the CDR3 DNA reads TGTGCCAGCAGCTTGGGGGGGGATTGGAATGAGCAGTTCTTC. Translating it yields CASSLGGDWNEQFF.

The count of this clone is one. The rearrangement uses TRBV5-6 and TRBJ2-1; no definite D call. V was trimmed by 1 base and J by 9 bases, leaving 17 bases between them. CDR1 SGHDT and CDR2 YYEEEE come from the germline V gene. There are 15 residues in the CDR3. The CDR3 is CASSLRVLHLLEQFF. As DNA, the CDR3 is TGTGCCAGCAGCTTGCGGGTCTTACACTTACTTGAGCAGTTCTTC.

The rearrangement joins TRBV11-2 to TRBJ2-2, with TRBD1 matching 7 bases. Germline V gene data show CDR1 as SGHAT and CDR2 as FQNNGV. V lost 4 bases, J lost 4 bases, and 3 bases stayed unmatched. CDR3 size: 14 residues. The DNA for the CDR3 is TGTGCCAGCAGCTGGGACAGCTTCACCGGGGAGCTGTTTTTT. It specifies CASSWDSFTGELFF.

The V and J genes are TRBV18 and TRBJ2-2, with D unclear. Germline V gene sequence: CDR1 KGHSH, CDR2 LQKENI. CDR3 length equals 14 residues. The ends were cut back, 5 bases at V and 1 base at J, with 8 bases in the middle. For the CDR3, the DNA is TGTGCCAGCTCAATTTACAGGAACACCGGGGAGCTGTTTTTT. This gives the protein CASSIYRNTGELFF.